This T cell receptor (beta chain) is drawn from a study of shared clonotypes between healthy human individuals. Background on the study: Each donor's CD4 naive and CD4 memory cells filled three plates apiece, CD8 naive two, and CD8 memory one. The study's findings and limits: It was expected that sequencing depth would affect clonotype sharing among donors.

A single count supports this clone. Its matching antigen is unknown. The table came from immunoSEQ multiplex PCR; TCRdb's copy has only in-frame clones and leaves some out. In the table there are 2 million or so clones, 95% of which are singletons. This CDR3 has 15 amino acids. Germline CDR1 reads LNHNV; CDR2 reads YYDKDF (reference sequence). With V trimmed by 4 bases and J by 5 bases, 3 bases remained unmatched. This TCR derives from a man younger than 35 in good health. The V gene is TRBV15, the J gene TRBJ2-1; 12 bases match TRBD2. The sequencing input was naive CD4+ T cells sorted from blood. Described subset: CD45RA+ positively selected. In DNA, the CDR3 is TGTGCCACCAGCAAAAGGACTAGCGGGAACAATGAGCAGTTCTTC. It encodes CATSKRTSGNNEQFF.